One and the same sample provided the 18 T cell receptor beta chains below, sequenced in a study of blood T cell repertoires in COVID-19. The repertoire was sequenced with immunoSEQ multiplex PCR; TCRdb's copy has only in-frame clones and lacks some. The sample consists of some 130,000 clones, about nine tenths of them appearing once. What was sequenced was peripheral blood. These receptors came from a woman in her seventies with COVID-19, enrolled during active disease.

The V gene is TRBV2, the J gene TRBJ2-3, with 9 nucleotides matching TRBD2. V gave up 7 bases and J gave up 5 bases; unmatched junction bases: 10. Germline-derived CDR1 and CDR2 are SNHLY and FYNNEI. This CDR3 is 15 amino acids long. For the CDR3, the DNA is TGTGCCAGCAAATTGTTGGCGGGGGGGCAAGATACGCAGTATTTT. The encoded protein is CASKLLAGGQDTQYF. The variable domain in full, completed from reference TRBV2 and TRBJ2-3, reads EPEVTQTPSHQVTQMGQEVILRCVPISNHLYFYWYRQILGQKVEFLVSFYNNEISEKSEIFDDQFSVERPDGSNFTLKIRSTKLEDSAMYFCASKLLAGGQDTQYFGPGTRLTVL.

J is TRBJ2-3 and V is TRBV6-6; 7 bases fit TRBD1. V shed 6 bases, J shed 5 bases, and the junction held 14 bases outside the gene matches. The CDR3 length is 16 residues. Germline-derived CDR1 and CDR2 are MNHNY and SVGAGI (reference sequence). Here the CDR3 DNA reads TGTGCCAGCAGCCCAGACAGGGTAATTTCAGGAGATACGCAGTATTTT. It codes for CASSPDRVISGDTQYF.

The chain joins TRBV10-3 to TRBJ2-6; D is perhaps TRBD2 (5 bases). Germline assignment: CDR1 ENHRY and CDR2 SYGVKD. This CDR3 spans 17 amino acids. V was pared by 6 bases and J by 0 bases, with 15 bases between. CDR3 DNA: TGTGCCATCAGCCCATATCCGGGGAGCTCTGGGGCCAACGTCCTGACTTTC. Translated: CAISPYPGSSGANVLTF.

V usage is TRBV6-6 and J usage is TRBJ2-7, with TRBD1 matching 9 bases. Germline V lookup: CDR1 MNHNY, CDR2 SVGAGI (reference sequence). CDR3 length: 15 amino acids. V was pared by 0 bases and J by 3 bases, with 3 bases of the junction left unmatched. DNA of the CDR3: TGTGCCAGCAGTTACTCCTTGGACAGGGGCTACGAGCAGTACTTC. This translates into CASSYSLDRGYEQYF.

The chain couples TRBV5-6 to TRBJ2-3; tentative D call: TRBD1 (6 bases). CDR3 length equals 15 residues. Germline V lookup: CDR1 SGHDT, CDR2 YYEEEE. The ends were cut back, 4 bases at V and 0 bases at J, with 12 bases in the middle. In DNA form, the CDR3 reads TGTGCCAGCAGCCAAGGACAGCGTAGCACAGATACGCAGTATTTT. Translating it yields CASSQGQRSTDTQYF. The full variable domain, rest sourced from reference TRBV5-6 and TRBJ2-3, is DAGVTQSPTHLIKTRGQQVTLRCSPKSGHDTVSWYQQALGQGPQFIFQYYEEEERQRGNFPDRFSGHQFPNYSSELNVNALLLGDSALYLCASSQGQRSTDTQYFGPGTRLTVL.

In regard to this clone: The same CDR3 can be traced to other DNA sequences in this sample. This sequence joins TRBV5-1 and TRBJ1-6; weak D call: TRBD1 (5 bases). Between the trimmed V and J ends, which lost 0 bases and 7 bases, there was a span of 8 bases. The germline gives CDR1 SGHRS, CDR2 YFSETQ. The CDR3 spans 14 residues. This CDR3 is CASSLGQGNSPLHF. CDR3 bases: TGCGCCAGCAGCTTGGGTCAGGGAAATTCACCCCTCCACTTT.

This clone was detected once. The chain recombines TRBV7-9 with TRBJ1-1; TRBD1 agrees at 12 bases. This CDR3 has 15 residues. V trimming: 3 bases; J trimming: 5 bases; junction bases outside the gene matches: 4. The germline V gene encodes CDR1 SEHNR and CDR2 FQNEAQ (reference sequence). The DNA for the CDR3 is TGTGCCAGCAGCTTGGGGACAGGGGGCGGAACTGAAGCTTTCTTT. Translation: CASSLGTGGGTEAFF.

The J gene is TRBJ1-1, the V gene TRBV30; D is unresolved. The V and J ends lost 3 bases and 8 bases respectively, with 10 bases between them. The CDR3 sequence is 11 residues long. The germline CDR1 and CDR2 sequences are GTSNPN and SVGIG (reference sequence). The CDR3 coding sequence is TGTGCCTGGAGGGACCGGGGAGAAGCTTTCTTT. Translation: CAWRDRGEAFF.

The genes are TRBV2 and TRBJ2-1; tentative D call: TRBD1 (6 bases). Trimming took 5 bases from V and 2 from J, leaving 10 bases between them. CDR3 length equals 14 residues. The germline V gene has CDR1 SNHLY and CDR2 FYNNEI. The CDR3 loop is CASSRRQAYNEQFF. Here the CDR3 DNA reads TGTGCCAGCAGTAGGAGACAGGCCTACAATGAGCAGTTCTTC.

In its sample, this clone was seen once. The rearrangement uses TRBV5-4 and TRBJ2-1, with 7 bases that match TRBD1. Trimming at V came to 6 bases and at J to 7 bases, leaving 7 bases not matched to a gene. Germline CDR1 and CDR2: SGHNT and YYREEE (reference sequence). This CDR3 comprises 13 residues. The CDR3 loop reads CASNQLQGNEQFF. The CDR3 DNA sequence: TGTGCCAGCAACCAACTACAGGGGAATGAGCAGTTCTTC.

This clone has just one count. CDR3 in amino acids: CASSQDAPTSGGAGEQFF. CDR3 nucleotide sequence: TGTGCCAGCAGCCAAGACGCGCCGACTAGCGGGGGGGCGGGTGAGCAGTTCTTC. The chain employs TRBV4-2 and TRBJ2-1, with 14 bases matching TRBD2. The CDR3 has 18 amino acids. Trimming took 0 bases from V and 9 from J; bases not matched to a gene: 10. The germline CDR1 and CDR2 sequences are LGHNA and YNFKEQ.

The count of this clone is one. The genes are TRBV5-6 and TRBJ1-5; TRBD1 is a possible D gene (5 bases). Trimming removed 0 bases at V and 5 bases at J, with 18 bases between. The CDR3 has 17 residues. The germline gives CDR1 SGHDT, CDR2 YYEEEE. The CDR3 nucleotides read TGTGCCAGCAGCTTGGTATGGGGCCGGGGGGATCATCAGCCCCAGCATTTT. Translated: CASSLVWGRGDHQPQHF.

This clone was seen just once. This chain uses TRBV28 with TRBJ2-7; no definite D call. The V gene's germline CDR1 is MDHEN and CDR2 SYDVKM. With 1 base removed from V and 3 bases from J, the gap between germline ends came to 10 bases. The CDR3 has 14 amino acids. CDR3 in amino acids: CASSLYGSGYEQYF. The CDR3 nucleotides read TGTGCCAGCAGTTTATATGGCAGTGGCTACGAGCAGTACTTC.

This clone occurred once. The chain uses TRBV27 and TRBJ1-2; weak D call: TRBD1 (6 bases). The ends were cut back, 5 bases at V and 3 bases at J, with 19 bases in the middle. The length of the CDR3 is 16 residues. Germline lookup yields CDR1 MNHEY and CDR2 SMNVEV (reference sequence). Here the CDR3 DNA reads TGTGCCAGCAGTCTAGGCCCCCCCAGGGGTTACTATGGCTACACCTTC. This translates into CASSLGPPRGYYGYTF.

The chain is built from TRBV12-3 or TRBV12-4 and TRBJ1-2; D is uncertain. The CDR3 totals 13 residues. V lost 5 bases to trimming and J lost 4 bases, with 11 bases between them. CDR3 DNA sequence: TGTGCCAGCAGTCTCGGACGGGGCTATGGCTACACCTTC. Translation: CASSLGRGYGYTF.

The V gene is TRBV21-1, the J gene TRBJ1-4. TRBV21-1 is a documented pseudogene. The CDR3 has 17 residues. The CDR3 DNA follows: TGTGCCAGCAGCAAAGGGGTGACGGGGGGTTGGGATGAAAAACTGTTTTTT. As protein: CASSKGVTGGWDEKLFF.

The chain uses TRBV5-5 and TRBJ2-7; D is ambiguous. Germline assignment: CDR1 SGHKS and CDR2 YYEKEE (reference sequence). This CDR3 spans 15 amino acids. Trimming removed 0 bases at V and 6 bases at J, with 16 bases between. The CDR3 sequence: CASSLVFRPPGEQYF. The DNA for the CDR3 is TGTGCCAGCAGCTTGGTTTTCCGTCCCCCGGGCGAGCAGTACTTC.

A few counts support this clone. The genes are TRBV6-6 and TRBJ1-3, with TRBD1 as a possible D gene (6 bases). Germline-derived CDR1 and CDR2 are MNHNY and SVGAGI (reference sequence). The CDR3 sequence is 15 residues long. Trimming removed 4 bases from V and 0 bases from J, with 10 bases in between. CDR3 bases: TGTGCCAGCAGTTGGCCAGGGGCCTCTGGAAACACCATATATTTT. Its protein is CASSWPGASGNTIYF.